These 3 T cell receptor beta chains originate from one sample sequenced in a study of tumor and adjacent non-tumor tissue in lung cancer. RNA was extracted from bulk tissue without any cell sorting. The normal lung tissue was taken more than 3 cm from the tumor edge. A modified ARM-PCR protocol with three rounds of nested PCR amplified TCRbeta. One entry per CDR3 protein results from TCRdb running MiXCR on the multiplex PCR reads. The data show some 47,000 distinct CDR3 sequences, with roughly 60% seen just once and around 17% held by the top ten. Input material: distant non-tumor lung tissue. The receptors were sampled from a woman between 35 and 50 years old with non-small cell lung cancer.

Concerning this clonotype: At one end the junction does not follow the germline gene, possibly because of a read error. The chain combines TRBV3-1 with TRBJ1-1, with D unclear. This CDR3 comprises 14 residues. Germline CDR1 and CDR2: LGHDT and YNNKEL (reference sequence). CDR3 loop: CAGSHLEMNTEAFF. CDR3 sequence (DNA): TGTGCCGGCAGCCATTTAGAAATGAACACTGAAGCTTTCTTT. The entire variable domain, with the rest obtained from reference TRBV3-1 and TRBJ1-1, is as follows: DTAVSQTPKYLVTQMGNDKSIKCEQNLGHDTMYWYKQDSKKFLKIMFSYNNKELIINETVPNRFSPKSPDKAHLNLHINSLELGDSAVYFCAGSHLEMNTEAFFGQGTRLTVV.

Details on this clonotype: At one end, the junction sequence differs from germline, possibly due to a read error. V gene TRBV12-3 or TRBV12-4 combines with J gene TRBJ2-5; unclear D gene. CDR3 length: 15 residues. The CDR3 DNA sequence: TGTGTCAGCAGTGATCAGACGGCCGCTACAGAGACCCAGTACTTC. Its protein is CVSSDQTAATETQYF.

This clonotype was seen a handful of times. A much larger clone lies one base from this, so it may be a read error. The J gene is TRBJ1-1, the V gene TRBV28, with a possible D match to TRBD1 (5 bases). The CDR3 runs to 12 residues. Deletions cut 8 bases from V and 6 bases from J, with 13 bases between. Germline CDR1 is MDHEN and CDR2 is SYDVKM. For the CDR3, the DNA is TGTGCCAGCGACTACAGGTACGCTGAAGCTTTCTTT. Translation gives CASDYRYAEAFF.